This TCR beta chain comes out of a study of CD8 T cells in ankylosing spondylitis. The study's findings and limits: Disease-linked clones reportedly showed significant enrichment in matched ankylosing spondylitis synovial fluid. Characteristic, it appeared, of ankylosing spondylitis blood was a TCR beta motif of 7 or 8 highly homologous variants. Disease-linked clones had a CD8+ phenotype and relatively low frequency in peripheral blood.

Each TCR beta library was made by quantitative 5'-RACE that incorporated molecular barcodes. From the 5' RACE reads, TCRdb called clonotypes with MiXCR, one entry per CDR3 protein. This sample has a few hundred thousand distinct CDR3 sequences, with roughly 17% found just once. Germline assignment: CDR1 MGHRA and CDR2 YSYEKL. J was trimmed by 6 bases and V by 5 bases; bases with no gene match: 9. There are 15 residues in the CDR3. Note on this clonotype: Its antigen is not identified.

This receptor was obtained from a male donor with ankylosing spondylitis. The sequenced sample was blood, either unsorted or a sorted T cell fraction (not recorded which). The rearrangement links TRBV4-1 to TRBJ2-3; 9 bases map to TRBD2. The CDR3 loop is CASSEGLASSDTQYF. CDR3 sequence (DNA): TGCGCCAGCAGCGAGGGACTAGCCTCTTCCGATACGCAGTATTTT.